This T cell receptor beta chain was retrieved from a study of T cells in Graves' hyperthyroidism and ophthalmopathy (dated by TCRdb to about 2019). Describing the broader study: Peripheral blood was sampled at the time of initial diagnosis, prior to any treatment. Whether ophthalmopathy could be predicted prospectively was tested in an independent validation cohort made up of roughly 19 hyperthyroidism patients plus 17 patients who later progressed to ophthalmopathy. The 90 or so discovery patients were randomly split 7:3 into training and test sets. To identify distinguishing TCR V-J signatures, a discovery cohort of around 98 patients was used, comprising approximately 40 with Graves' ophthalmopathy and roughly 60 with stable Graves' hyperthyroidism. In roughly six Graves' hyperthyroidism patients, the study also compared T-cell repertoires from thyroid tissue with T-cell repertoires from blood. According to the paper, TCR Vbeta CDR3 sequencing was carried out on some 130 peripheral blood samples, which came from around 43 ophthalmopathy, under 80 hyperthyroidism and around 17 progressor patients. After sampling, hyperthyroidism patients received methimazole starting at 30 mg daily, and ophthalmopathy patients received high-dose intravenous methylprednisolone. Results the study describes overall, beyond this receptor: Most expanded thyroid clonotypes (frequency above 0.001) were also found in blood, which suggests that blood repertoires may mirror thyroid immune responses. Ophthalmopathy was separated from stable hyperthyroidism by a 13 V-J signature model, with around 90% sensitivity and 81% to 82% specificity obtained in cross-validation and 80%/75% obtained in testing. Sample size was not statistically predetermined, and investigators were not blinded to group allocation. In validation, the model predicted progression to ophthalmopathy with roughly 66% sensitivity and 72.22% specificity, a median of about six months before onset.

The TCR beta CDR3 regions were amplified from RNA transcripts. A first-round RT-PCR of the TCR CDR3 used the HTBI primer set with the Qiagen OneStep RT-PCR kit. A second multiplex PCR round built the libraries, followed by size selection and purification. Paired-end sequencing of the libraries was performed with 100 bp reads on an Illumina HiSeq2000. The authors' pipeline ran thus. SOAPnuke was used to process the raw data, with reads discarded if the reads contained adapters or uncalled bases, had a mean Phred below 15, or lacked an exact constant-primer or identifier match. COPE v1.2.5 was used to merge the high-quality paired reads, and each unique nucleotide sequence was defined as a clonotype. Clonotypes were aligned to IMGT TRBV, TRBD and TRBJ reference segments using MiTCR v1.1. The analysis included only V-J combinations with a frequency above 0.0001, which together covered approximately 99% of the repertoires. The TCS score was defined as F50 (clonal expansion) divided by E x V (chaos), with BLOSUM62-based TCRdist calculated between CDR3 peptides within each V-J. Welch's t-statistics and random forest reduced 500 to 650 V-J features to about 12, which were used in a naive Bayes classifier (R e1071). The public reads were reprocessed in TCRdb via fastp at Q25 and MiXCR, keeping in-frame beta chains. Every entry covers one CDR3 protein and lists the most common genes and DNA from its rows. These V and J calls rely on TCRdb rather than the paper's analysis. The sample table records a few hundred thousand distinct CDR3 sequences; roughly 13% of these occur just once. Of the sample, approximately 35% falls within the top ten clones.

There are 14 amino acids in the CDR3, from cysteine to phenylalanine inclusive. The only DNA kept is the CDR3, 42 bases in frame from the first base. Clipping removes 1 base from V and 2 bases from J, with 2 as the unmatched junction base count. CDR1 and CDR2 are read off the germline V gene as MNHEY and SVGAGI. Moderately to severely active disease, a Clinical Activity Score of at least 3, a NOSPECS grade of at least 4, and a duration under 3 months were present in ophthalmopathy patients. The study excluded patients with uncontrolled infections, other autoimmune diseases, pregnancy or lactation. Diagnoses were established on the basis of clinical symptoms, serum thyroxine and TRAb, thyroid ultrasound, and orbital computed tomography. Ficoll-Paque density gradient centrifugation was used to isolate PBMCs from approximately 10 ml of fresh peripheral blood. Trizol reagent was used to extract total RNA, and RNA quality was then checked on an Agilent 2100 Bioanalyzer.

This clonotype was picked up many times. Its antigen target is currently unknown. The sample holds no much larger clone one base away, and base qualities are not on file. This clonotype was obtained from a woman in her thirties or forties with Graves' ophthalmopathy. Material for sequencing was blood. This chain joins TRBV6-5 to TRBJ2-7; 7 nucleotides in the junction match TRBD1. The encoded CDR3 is CASSYWDSTYEQYF. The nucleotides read TGTGCCAGCAGTTACTGGGACAGCACCTACGAGCAGTACTTC.